The sequence of this T cell receptor (beta chain) was determined in a study of control samples from healthy donors and cancer patients. The protocol was immunoSEQ multiplex PCR, while the TCRdb copy is restricted to in-frame clones and leaves out a portion. The sample includes 400,000 to 500,000 clones, around 90% of them seen just once. The CDR3 covers 14 residues. V was shortened by 2 bases and J by 0 bases, with 7 bases between the two germline ends. Germline-derived CDR1 and CDR2 are SGHTA and FQGNSA. The chain couples TRBV7-2 to TRBJ1-1; the D is unclear. Sequencing was done on a sample of PBMCs. This TCR derives from a man aged 40-55 years with head and neck cancer. The CDR3 DNA reads TGTGCCAGCAGCTTACCGACGCTGAACACTGAAGCTTTCTTT. The encoded protein is CASSLPTLNTEAFF.